This T cell receptor (beta chain) was documented in a study of Ad26.COV2.S vaccination and SARS-CoV-2 variants. Study at large: The vaccine Ad26.COV2.S was put into the muscle once, or twice with 56 days between. Study-wide results and limits: Vaccine and placebo recipients had comparable breadth of non-spike TCRs. Total responses of T cells may have been underestimated by the analyses of TCR breadth and depth.

This table comes from immunoSEQ multiplex PCR, and its TCRdb copy is limited to in-frame clones, with some not included. Seen here are about 400,000 clones, approximately 91% observed once, and the top ten hold 1.9%. As to treatment: about 20 received Ad26.COV2.S at low or high dose, single or two shots; 5 received placebo; per-sample allocation not given. Day 63 after the first vaccine or placebo injection was the time point for sampling. Vaccine was an Ad26 vector expressing Wuhan-strain SARS-CoV-2 spike. CDR3 length equals 11 residues. V lost 7 bases to trimming and J lost 0 bases, with 6 bases between them. The germline CDR1 and CDR2 sequences are GTSNPN and SVGIG (reference sequence). As regards this clone: As yet, its antigen is unknown.

The sample here was peripheral blood, taken in a trial of Ad26.COV2.S vaccine versus placebo. V is TRBV30 and J is TRBJ1-1, with D uncertain. This TCR derives from a person between 18 and 59 years old who received the Ad26.COV2.S COVID-19 vaccine or a placebo. CDR3: CASWMNTEAFF. The DNA of the CDR3 is TGTGCCTCCTGGATGAACACTGAAGCTTTCTTT. Full variable domain (outside the CDR3, taken from reference TRBV30 and TRBJ1-1): SQTIHQWPATLVQPVGSPLSLECTVEGTSNPNLYWYRQAAGRGLQLLFYSVGIGQISSEVPQNLSASRPQDRQFILSSKKLLLSDSGFYLCASWMNTEAFFGQGTRLTVV.